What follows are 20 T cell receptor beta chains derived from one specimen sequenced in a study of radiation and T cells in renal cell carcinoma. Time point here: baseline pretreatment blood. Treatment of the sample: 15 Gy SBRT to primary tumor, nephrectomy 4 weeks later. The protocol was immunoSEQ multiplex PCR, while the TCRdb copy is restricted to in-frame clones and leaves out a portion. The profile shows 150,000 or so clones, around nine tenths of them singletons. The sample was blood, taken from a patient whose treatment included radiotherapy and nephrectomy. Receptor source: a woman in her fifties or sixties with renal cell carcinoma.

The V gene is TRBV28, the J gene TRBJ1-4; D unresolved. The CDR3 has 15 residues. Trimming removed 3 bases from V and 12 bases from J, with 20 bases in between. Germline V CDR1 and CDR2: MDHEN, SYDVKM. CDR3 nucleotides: TGTGCCAGCAGTTTGGTCGGGCTTCCGCGGGCGGAACTGTTTTTT. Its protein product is CASSLVGLPRAELFF.

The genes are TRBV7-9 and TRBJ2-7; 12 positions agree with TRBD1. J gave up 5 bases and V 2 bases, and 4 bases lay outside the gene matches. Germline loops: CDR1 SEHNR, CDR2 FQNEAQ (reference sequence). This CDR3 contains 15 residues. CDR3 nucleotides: TGTGCCAGCAGCTTATCCGGGACAGGGGGCGACGAGCAGTACTTC. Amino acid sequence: CASSLSGTGGDEQYF.

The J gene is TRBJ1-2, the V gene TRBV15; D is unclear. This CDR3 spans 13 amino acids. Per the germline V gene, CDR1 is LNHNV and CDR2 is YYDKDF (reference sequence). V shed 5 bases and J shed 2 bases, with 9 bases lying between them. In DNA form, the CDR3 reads TGTGCCACCAGCCCGGACGCAAACTATGGCTACACCTTC. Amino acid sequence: CATSPDANYGYTF.

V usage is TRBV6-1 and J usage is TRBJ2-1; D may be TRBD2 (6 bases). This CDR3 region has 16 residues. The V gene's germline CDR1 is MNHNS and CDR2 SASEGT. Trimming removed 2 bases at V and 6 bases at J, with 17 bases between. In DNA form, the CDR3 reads TGTGCCAGCAGTGAACAAGGAGGGTCGATCTCCAATGAGCAGTTCTTC. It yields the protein CASSEQGGSISNEQFF.

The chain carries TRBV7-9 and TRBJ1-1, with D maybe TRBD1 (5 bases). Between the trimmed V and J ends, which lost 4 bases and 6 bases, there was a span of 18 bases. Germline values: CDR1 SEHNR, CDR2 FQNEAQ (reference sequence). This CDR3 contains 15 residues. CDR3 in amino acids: CASSSLRGGDSEAFF. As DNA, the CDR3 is TGTGCCAGCAGCTCCCTTCGCGGGGGGGACTCTGAAGCTTTCTTT.

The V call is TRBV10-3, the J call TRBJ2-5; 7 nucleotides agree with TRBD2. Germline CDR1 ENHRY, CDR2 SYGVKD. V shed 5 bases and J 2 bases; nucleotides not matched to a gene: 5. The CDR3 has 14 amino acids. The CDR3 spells CAISPGGSQETQYF. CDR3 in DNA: TGTGCCATCAGTCCCGGGGGGTCACAAGAGACCCAGTACTTC.

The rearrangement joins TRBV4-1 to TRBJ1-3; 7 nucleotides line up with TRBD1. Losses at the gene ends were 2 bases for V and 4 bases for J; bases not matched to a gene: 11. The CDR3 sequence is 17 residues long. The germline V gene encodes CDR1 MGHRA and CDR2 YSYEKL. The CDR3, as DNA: TGCGCCAGCAGCCAATATTACCCTAGGGACAGAGGAAACACCATATATTTT. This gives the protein CASSQYYPRDRGNTIYF.

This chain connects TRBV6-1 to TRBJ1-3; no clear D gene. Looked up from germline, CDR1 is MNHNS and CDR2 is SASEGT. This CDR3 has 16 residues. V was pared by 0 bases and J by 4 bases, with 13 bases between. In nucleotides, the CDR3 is TGTGCCAGCAGTGAAGCGCATAGAGGGTTGGGAAACACCATATATTTT. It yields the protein CASSEAHRGLGNTIYF.

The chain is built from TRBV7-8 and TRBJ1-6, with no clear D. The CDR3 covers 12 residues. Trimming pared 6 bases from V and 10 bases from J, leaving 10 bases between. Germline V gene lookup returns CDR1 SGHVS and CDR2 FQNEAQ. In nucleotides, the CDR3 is TGTGCCAGCAGTCTCCTTCCCTCACCCCTCCACTTT. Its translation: CASSLLPSPLHF. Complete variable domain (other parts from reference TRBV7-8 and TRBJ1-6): GAGVSQSPRYKVAKRGQDVALRCDPISGHVSLFWYQQALGQGPEFLTYFQNEAQLDKSGLPSDRFFAERPEGSVSTLKIQRTQQEDSAVYLCASSLLPSPLHFGNGTRLTVT.

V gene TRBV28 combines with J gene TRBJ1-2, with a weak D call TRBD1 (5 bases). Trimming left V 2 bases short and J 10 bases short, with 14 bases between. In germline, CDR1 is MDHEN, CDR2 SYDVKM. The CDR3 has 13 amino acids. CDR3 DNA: TGTGCCAGCAGTTTAGCAGGGTCGATCGACTACACCTTC. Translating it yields CASSLAGSIDYTF.

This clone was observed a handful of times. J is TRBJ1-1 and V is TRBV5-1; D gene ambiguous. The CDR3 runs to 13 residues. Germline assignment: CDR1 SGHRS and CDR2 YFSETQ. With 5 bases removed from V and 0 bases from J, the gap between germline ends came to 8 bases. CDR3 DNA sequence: TGCGCCAGCAGTGACATTATGAACACTGAAGCTTTCTTT. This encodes CASSDIMNTEAFF.

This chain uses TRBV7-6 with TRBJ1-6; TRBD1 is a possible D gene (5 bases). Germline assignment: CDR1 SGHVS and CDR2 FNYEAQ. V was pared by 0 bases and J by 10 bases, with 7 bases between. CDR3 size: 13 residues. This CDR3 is CASSLARGSPLHF. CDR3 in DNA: TGTGCCAGCAGCTTAGCCCGGGGGTCACCCCTCCACTTT.

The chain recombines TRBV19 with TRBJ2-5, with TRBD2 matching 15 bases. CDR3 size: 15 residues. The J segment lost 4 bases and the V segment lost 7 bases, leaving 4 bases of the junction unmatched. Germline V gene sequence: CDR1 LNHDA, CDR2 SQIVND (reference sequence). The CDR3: CASIGTSGGSETQYF. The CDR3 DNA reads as TGTGCCAGTATTGGGACTAGCGGGGGGTCAGAGACCCAGTACTTC.

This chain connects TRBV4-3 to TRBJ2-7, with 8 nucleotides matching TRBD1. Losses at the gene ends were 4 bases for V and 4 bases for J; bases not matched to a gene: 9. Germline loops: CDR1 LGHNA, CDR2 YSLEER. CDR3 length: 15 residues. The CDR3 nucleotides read TGCGCCAGCAGCCGAGGTCTGGGACAGGTATACGAGCAGTACTTC. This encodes CASSRGLGQVYEQYF.

The DNA for the CDR3 is TGTGCCAGCAGCCCCTTTCGTGGGAGAGAAGGGGAGCTGTTTTTT. The encoded protein is CASSPFRGREGELFF. The chain recombines TRBV7-2 with TRBJ2-2, with D possibly matching TRBD2 (5 bases). Trimming removed 5 bases from V and 8 bases from J, with 18 bases in between. The germline V gene has CDR1 SGHTA and CDR2 FQGNSA. CDR3 size: 15 residues. The whole variable domain, remainder taken from reference TRBV7-2 and TRBJ2-2, is GAGVSQSPSNKVTEKGKDVELRCDPISGHTALYWYRQSLGQGLEFLIYFQGNSAPDKSGLPSDRFSAERTGGSVSTLTIQRTQQEDSAVYLCASSPFRGREGELFFGEGSRLTVL.

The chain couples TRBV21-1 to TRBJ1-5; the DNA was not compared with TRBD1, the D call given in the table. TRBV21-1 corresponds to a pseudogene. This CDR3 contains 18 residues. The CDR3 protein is CASGGDMKVIIGNQPQHF. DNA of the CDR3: TGTGCCAGCGGTGGGGACATGAAGGTCATCATAGGCAATCAGCCCCAGCATTTT.

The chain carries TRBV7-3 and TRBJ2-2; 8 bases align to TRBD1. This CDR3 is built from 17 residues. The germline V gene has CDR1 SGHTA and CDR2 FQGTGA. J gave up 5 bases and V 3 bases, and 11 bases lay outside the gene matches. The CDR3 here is CASSFHGQGQGTGELFF. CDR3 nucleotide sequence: TGTGCCAGCAGCTTTCACGGACAGGGTCAAGGGACCGGGGAGCTGTTTTTT.

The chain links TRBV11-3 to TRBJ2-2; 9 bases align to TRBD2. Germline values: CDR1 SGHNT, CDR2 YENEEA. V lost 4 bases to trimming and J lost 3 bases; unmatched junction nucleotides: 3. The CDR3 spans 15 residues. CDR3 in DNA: TGTGCCAGCAGCTCGGGACTAGCCGACACCGGGGAGCTGTTTTTT. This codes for CASSSGLADTGELFF.

CDR3 sequence (DNA): TGCGCCAGCAGCTTGTTCCCCCGACAGGGAACTAATGAAAAACTGTTTTTT. Protein product: CASSLFPRQGTNEKLFF. The J gene is TRBJ1-4, the V gene TRBV5-1; 7 bases align to TRBD1. Germline CDR1 SGHRS, CDR2 YFSETQ. The CDR3 extends over 17 amino acids. J lost 1 base, V lost 1 base, and 7 bases had no gene match.

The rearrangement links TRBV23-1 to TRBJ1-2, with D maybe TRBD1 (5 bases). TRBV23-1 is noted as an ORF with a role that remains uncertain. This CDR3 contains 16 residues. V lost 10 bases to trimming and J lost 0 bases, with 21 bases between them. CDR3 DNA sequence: TGCGCCACCCACAAACCTCTGACAGCACCTAACTATGGCTACACCTTC. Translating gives CATHKPLTAPNYGYTF.